This T cell receptor (beta chain) came from a study of human T cells and chemical hapten exposure. In the study overall: Alopecia areata, totalis or universalis affected patients who were mostly female.

The time point was: patch test 3, about 24 weeks after DPC sensitization. The treatment here: therapeutic diphenylcyclopropenone sensitization with weekly scalp DPC. Phlebotomy was performed prior to application of every patch test. Germline V gene data show CDR1 as MNHEY and CDR2 as SMNVEV (reference sequence). The CDR3 extends over 15 amino acids. Trimming cost V 3 bases and J 0 bases, with 10 bases left between them. The study's library attached unique molecular identifiers to single cDNA molecules. TCRdb re-derived calls from the RACE reads in MiXCR, one entry per CDR3 protein. The table has under 55,000 distinct CDR3 sequences, 9.9% seen once.

The sequence was collected from a woman aged 40 to 55 with alopecia areata. Some clones in this sample may be carry-over from other donors' samples. J is TRBJ2-3 and V is TRBV27, with D possibly being TRBD1 (6 bases). Sequencing used whole blood, obtained in connection with sensitization to the hapten diphenylcyclopropenone (DPC). The CDR3 nucleotides read TGTGCCAGCAGTTTTGACAGGACTAGCACAGATACGCAGTATTTT. This translates into CASSFDRTSTDTQYF.